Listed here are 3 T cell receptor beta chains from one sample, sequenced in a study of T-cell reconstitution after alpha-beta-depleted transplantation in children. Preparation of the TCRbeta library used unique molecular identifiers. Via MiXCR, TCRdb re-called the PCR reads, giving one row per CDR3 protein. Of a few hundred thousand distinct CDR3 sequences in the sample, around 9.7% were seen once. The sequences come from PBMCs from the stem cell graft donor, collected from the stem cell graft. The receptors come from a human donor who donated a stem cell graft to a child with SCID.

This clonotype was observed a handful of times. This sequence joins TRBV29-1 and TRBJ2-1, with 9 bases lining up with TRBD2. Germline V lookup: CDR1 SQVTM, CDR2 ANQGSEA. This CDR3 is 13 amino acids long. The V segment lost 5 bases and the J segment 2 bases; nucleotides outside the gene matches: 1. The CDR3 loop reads CSVPSGAYNEQFF. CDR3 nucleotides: TGCAGCGTTCCTAGCGGGGCCTACAATGAGCAGTTCTTC.

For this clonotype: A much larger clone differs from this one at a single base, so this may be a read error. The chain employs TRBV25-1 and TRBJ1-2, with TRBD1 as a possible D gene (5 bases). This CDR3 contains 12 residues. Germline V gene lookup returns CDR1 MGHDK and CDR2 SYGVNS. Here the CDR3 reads CASSGTGYGDTF. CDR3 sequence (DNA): TGTGCCAGCAGCGGGACGGGCTATGGCGACACCTTC.

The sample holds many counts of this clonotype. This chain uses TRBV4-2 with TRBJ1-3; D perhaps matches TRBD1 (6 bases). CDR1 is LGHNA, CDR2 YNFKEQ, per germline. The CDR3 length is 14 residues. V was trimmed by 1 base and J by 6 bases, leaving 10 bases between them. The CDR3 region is CASSQAEGENTIYF. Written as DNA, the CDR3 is TGTGCCAGCAGCCAAGCGGAGGGGGAAAACACCATATATTTT.